This is a list of T cell receptor beta chains from one sample in a study of shared clonotypes between healthy human individuals. Only in-frame clones appear in the TCRdb table, and some are missing; sequencing was by immunoSEQ multiplex PCR. The table shows hundreds of thousands of clones, with just under 97% occurring only once. Sequencing was carried out using naive CD8+ T cells sorted from blood. Receptors were obtained from a woman aged 25-40 years in good health. Each CDR3 is given with its conserved first and last residue. D genes are given only for firm matches. The size of a clone is reported for some rows only, either as once, few or many, or as a class for expanded clones.

TRBV27	NA	12	NA	TRBJ1-2	CASSYQPGGYTF	TGTGCCAGCAGTTACCAACCAGGGGGCTACACCTTC
TRBV11-2	NA	16	once	TRBJ2-7	CASSPPDGAPSYEQYF	TGTGCCAGCAGCCCACCGGACGGGGCCCCCTCCTACGAGCAGTACTTC
TRBV4-1	TRBD1	13	NA	TRBJ2-7	CASSAQGAYEQYF	TGCGCCAGCAGCGCACAGGGGGCCTACGAGCAGTACTTC
TRBV7-8	NA	13	once	TRBJ2-5	CASTSRWEETQYF	TGTGCCAGCACCTCCAGATGGGAAGAGACCCAGTACTTC
TRBV27	NA	15	NA	TRBJ2-7	CASSLGQGLPYEQYF	TGTGCCAGCAGTTTAGGGCAGGGTCTGCCCTACGAGCAGTACTTC
TRBV27	TRBD2	15	NA	TRBJ2-7	CASSGLAGATYEQYF	TGTGCCAGCAGCGGACTAGCGGGAGCCACCTACGAGCAGTACTTC
TRBV28	TRBD2	19	NA	TRBJ2-3	CASSSILAGGLGSTDTQYF	TGTGCCAGCAGTTCAATACTAGCGGGAGGCCTAGGGAGCACAGATACGCAGTATTTT
TRBV28	NA	13	NA	TRBJ2-7	CASSPALSYEQYF	TGTGCCAGCAGTCCCGCCCTGTCCTACGAGCAGTACTTC
TRBV9	NA	13	NA	TRBJ1-2	CASSVAVDYGYTF	TGTGCCAGCAGCGTAGCGGTAGACTATGGCTACACCTTC
TRBV28	TRBD2	14	NA	TRBJ2-7	CASRRLAGDIEQYF	TGTGCCAGCAGGCGACTAGCGGGAGACATCGAGCAGTACTTC
TRBV9	NA	16	NA	TRBJ2-3	CASSVDGHPSTDTQYF	TGTGCCAGCAGCGTTGACGGCCACCCTAGCACAGATACGCAGTATTTT
TRBV5-1	TRBD1	15	NA	TRBJ2-7	CASSLGQFTSYEQYF	TGCGCCAGCAGCCTGGGACAGTTCACCTCCTACGAGCAGTACTTC
TRBV28	TRBD1	16	NA	TRBJ2-7	CASSSPRDRGAYEQYF	TGTGCCAGCAGTTCCCCCCGGGACAGGGGAGCCTACGAGCAGTACTTC